This TCR beta chain was profiled in a study of T cell responses to AZD1222 COVID-19 vaccine (dated by TCRdb to 2020 to 2022). Regarding the study in general: TCR sequencing was performed for 230 to 250 trial participants, of whom some 200 were given two doses of AZD1222 and approximately 25 were given two doses of MenACWY control vaccine. Enrollment into the trials was organized by age into subgroups of 18-55, 56-69 and 70-plus years, and those subgroups contained roughly 150, 30 and 60 TCR-sequenced participants, respectively. Study-level results and caveats: Nearly half of unique spike-specific TCRs reportedly recognized epitopes outside regions mutated in the B.1.351 and B.1.1.7 variants. In the small 56-69-year group, the increase in depth fell short of significance, most likely because of low power. Participants were mostly white British, with more females than males. The authors suggested clonal diversity may have been underestimated. Vaccine-associated CD4 TCRs spanned the whole spike protein, with dominant responses in regions 160-218 and 743-854. After two AZD1222 doses, both the breadth and the depth of spike-specific TCRs were significantly higher than at day 0 and than in MenACWY recipients. Conclusions about previously exposed vaccinees were limited because only 6 or 7 AZD1222 recipients were SARS-CoV-2 seropositive at baseline. Because no samples from the day 14 peak response were available, repertoires could be characterized only after the peak T cell response.

The CDR3, from cysteine to phenylalanine, totals 14 residues. Here the CDR3 DNA is all that survives: 42 bases in frame from base 1. V lost 6 bases and J lost 2 bases; the stretch between them is 13 bases long. Reading the germline V gene gives CDR1 MNHEY and CDR2 SVGAGI. About this clone: Its antigen is currently not known. No base quality information exists; no much larger clone differs at one position.

The CDR3 regions of human TCRbeta chains were subjected to immunosequencing. The study's processing was this. TCRs in the repertoires were matched against a reference library of SARS-CoV-2-specific TCRs that had been generated with the MIRA antigen-specificity platform. Breadth meant the fraction of unique TCRs that were SARS-CoV-2-associated, whereas depth meant the fraction of total T cells that were SARS-CoV-2-associated. Each spike-specific TCR was assigned to its reactive spike region and to a CD4 or CD8 class using the MIRA data. Log10-transformed breadth and depth values were compared by one-way ANOVA with Sidak's multiple comparisons tests. The immuneACCESS repertoire file appears here via TCRdb, limited to in-frame rearrangements. These files lack a portion of the clones; in checked studies, under half of the deficit traces to unresolved V genes, and the cause of the others is not known. V, J and clone size were drawn from that table, and D and trimming were deduced from the DNA. The sample includes fewer than 80,000 clones, with approximately 90% observed a single time. 10% of the sample belongs to the ten largest clones.

Reading the label with the study, this specimen's time point is: about 28 days (+/-7) after the second vaccine dose. In the paper's terms, the treatment or condition label means: meningococcal conjugate vaccine given as trial control. Vaccinee samples came from UK trials COV001 and COV002, including a single-blind randomized controlled phase 2/3 trial of AZD1222 (ChAdOx1 nCoV-19) in healthy adults. Trial participant PBMC samples were collected at day 0 and day 28 after the second dose for TCRbeta chain sequencing. This chain joins TRBV6-5 to TRBJ2-5, with TRBD2 perhaps the D gene, on 6 matching bases. Sequences were derived from peripheral blood, sampled 28 days after the second dose of the MenACWY control vaccine. The clonotype comes from an adult who received the MenACWY meningococcal vaccine as a control. CDR3 region: CASSAGPMQETQYF. At the DNA level, the sequence is TGTGCCAGCAGCGCGGGACCAATGCAAGAGACCCAGTACTTC.